The subject of this entry is one TCR beta chain. Deletions cut 6 bases from V and 4 bases from J, with 15 bases between. CDR3 length equals 14 residues. CDR1 is MNHEY and CDR2 is SVGAGI in the germline V gene. A second PCR, run for roughly 7 to 12 cycles, used a sample-barcoded 5' primer plus a J-beta primer mix. TCRdb re-derived calls from the 5' RACE reads in MiXCR, one entry per CDR3 protein. The sample records roughly 1,800,000 distinct CDR3 sequences, around half being singletons. This entry comes from a study of blood T cells in healthy people across ages. The overall study: Capturing about one barcoded beta molecule per two T cells was achieved by template switching.

The donors, all healthy, were Caucasians living in Russia, aged 6 to 90. Each donor had roughly 10 milliliters of peripheral blood drawn. The sequencing sample was made of blood. This TCR came from a woman between 40 and 55 years old in good health. The V call is TRBV6-5, the J call TRBJ2-5, with a tentative D call TRBD2 (7 bases). DNA for the CDR3: TGTGCCAGCAGCTACCGGGGAGGGGGAGAGACCCAGTACTTC. Amino acids: CASSYRGGGETQYF.